This T cell receptor (beta chain) was recovered during a study of vaccination effects on CD4 cells after COVID-19. Ahead of sequencing, the ViraFEST assay grew antigen-specific CD4+ T cells using viral peptide pools. With more than 9 days of culture completed, CD4+ T cells were isolated. No vaccinee had earlier SARS-CoV-2 infection, and nucleocapsid antibodies were negative. Wells containing a few million PBMC each were cultured with around 9.1 IU/ml IL-2 and about 9.6 ug/ml peptides. On days 3 and 7, fresh IL-2 medium replaced half the medium. J lost 4 bases, V lost 8 bases, and 3 bases had no gene match. CDR1 MDHEN and CDR2 SYDVKM come from the germline V gene. CDR3 length: 13 amino acids. Sequencing used immunoSEQ multiplex PCR; TCRdb keeps in-frame clones, though not all of them. The top ten hold over 2.5% of the sample, which has about 73,000 clones, about 70% seen once. Of note for this clone: Its antigen is unknown.

The rearrangement uses TRBV28 and TRBJ2-2, with 8 bases aligning to TRBD1. This TCR was recovered from a human donor who received a COVID-19 vaccine. The sequencing used CD4+ T cells from PBMCs cultured with HCoV-NL63 spike peptides, collected before COVID-19 vaccination. CDR3 protein: CASHRGTTGELFF. The DNA for the CDR3 is TGTGCCAGCCACAGGGGGACCACCGGGGAGCTGTTTTTT.